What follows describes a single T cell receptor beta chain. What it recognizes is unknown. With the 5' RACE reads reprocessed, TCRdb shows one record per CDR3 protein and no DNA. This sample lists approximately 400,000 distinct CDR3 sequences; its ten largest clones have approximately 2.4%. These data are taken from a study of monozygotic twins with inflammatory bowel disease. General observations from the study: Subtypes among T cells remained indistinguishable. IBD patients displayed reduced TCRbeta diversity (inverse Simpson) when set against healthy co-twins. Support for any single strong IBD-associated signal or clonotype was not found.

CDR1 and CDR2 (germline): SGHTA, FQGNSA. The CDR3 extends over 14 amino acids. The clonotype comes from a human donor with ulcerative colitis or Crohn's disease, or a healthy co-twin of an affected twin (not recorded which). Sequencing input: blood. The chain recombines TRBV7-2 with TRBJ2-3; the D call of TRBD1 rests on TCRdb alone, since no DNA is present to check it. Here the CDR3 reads CASSLAGGANTQYF.